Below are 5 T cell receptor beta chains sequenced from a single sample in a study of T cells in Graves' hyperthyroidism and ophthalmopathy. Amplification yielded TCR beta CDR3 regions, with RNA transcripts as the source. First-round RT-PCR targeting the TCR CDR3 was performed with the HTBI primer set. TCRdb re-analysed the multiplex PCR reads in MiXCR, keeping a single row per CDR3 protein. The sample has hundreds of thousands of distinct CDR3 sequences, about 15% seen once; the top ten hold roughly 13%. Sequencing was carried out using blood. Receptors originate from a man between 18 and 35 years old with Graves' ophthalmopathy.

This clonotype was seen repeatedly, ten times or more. This CDR3 reads CSASFLAGSDEQYF. CDR3 bases: TGCAGTGCTAGCTTCCTAGCGGGAAGTGACGAGCAGTACTTC. This chain joins TRBV20-1 and TRBJ2-7; 9 nucleotides align to TRBD2. This CDR3 comprises 14 residues. In germline, CDR1 is DFQATT, CDR2 SNEGSKA (reference sequence). V gave up 3 bases and J gave up 5 bases; unmatched junction bases: 8.

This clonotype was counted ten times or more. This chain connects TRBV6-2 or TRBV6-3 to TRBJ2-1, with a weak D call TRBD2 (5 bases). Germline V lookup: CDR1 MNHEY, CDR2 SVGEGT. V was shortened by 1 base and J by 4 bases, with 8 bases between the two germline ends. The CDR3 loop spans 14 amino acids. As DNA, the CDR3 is TGTGCCAGCAGTTACTTAAGCGGATACAATGAGCAGTTCTTC. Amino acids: CASSYLSGYNEQFF.

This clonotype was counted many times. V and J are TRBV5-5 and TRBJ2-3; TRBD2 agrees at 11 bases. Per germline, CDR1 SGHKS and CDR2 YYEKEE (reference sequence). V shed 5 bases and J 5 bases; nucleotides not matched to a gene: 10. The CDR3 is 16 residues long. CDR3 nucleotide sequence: TGTGCCAGCAGGCCTTTACTAGCGGGAGAAATAGATACGCAGTATTTT. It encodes CASRPLLAGEIDTQYF.

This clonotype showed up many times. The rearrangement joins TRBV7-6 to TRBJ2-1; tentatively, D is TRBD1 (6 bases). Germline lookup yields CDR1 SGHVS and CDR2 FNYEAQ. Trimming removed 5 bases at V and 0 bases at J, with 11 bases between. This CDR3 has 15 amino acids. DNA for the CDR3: TGTGCCAGCAGCGATACAGGGTTCTCCTACAATGAGCAGTTCTTC. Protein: CASSDTGFSYNEQFF.

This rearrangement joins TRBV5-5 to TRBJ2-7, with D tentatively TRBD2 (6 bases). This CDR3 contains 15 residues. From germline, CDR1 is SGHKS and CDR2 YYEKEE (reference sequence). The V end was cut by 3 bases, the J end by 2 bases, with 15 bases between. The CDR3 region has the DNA TGTGCCAGCAGCTCGGTGGGGGAGGCGCCCTACGAGCAGTACTTC. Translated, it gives CASSSVGEAPYEQYF.